This T cell receptor beta chain was identified during a study of vaccination and CD4 T cells after COVID-19. Deletions cut 2 bases from V and 2 bases from J, with 7 bases between. The CDR3 covers 14 residues. Per germline, CDR1 SGHNT and CDR2 YYREEE (reference sequence). Treatment defined: roughly 10-day PBMC culture with coronavirus spike peptide pools or control peptides (ViraFEST assay). Worth noting for this clonotype: Its antigen is unidentified.

Researchers used the Oncomine TCR Beta short-read assay to sequence DNA from cultured CD4+ T cells. TCRdb analysed the PCR reads with MiXCR anew, one entry per CDR3 protein. Here the sample spans about 12,000 distinct CDR3 sequences, roughly 60% being singletons. J is TRBJ2-2 and V is TRBV5-4; D not certain. Sequenced material: CD4+ T cells from blood, cultured in vitro. This receptor was obtained from a human donor who had recovered from COVID-19. CDR3: CASSLDRNTGELFF. The CDR3 DNA reads TGTGCCAGCAGCTTAGACCGTAACACCGGGGAGCTGTTTTTT. The whole variable domain, remainder taken from reference TRBV5-4 and TRBJ2-2, is ETGVTQSPTHLIKTRGQQVTLRCSSQSGHNTVSWYQQALGQGPQFIFQYYREEENGRGNFPPRFSGLQFPNYSSELNVNALELDDSALYLCASSLDRNTGELFFGEGSRLTVL.